Listed below are T cell receptor beta chains from one sample, sequenced in a study of Graves' ophthalmopathy and Graves' hyperthyroidism. TCRdb reprocessed the multiplex PCR reads via MiXCR and lists one record per CDR3 protein. The table lists a few hundred thousand distinct CDR3 sequences, less than 45% of them singletons. The sequencing sample was made of peripheral blood or thyroid tissue (not recorded which). The source of these receptors is an adult man with Graves' hyperthyroidism. The conserved cysteine and the conserved F or W are not part of the CDR3 here. D genes are given only for firm matches.

j_call,d_call,v_call,cdr3_aa
TRBJ1-2,NA,TRBV3-1,ASSYREGYT
TRBJ1-4,NA,TRBV29-1,SVRRATNEKLF
TRBJ2-3,TRBD1,TRBV6-5,ASLTGGHSTDTQY
TRBJ2-7,NA,TRBV28,ASRKEISSYEQY
TRBJ2-7,TRBD2,TRBV11-2,ASSSGLAGGSYSYEQY
TRBJ1-5,NA,TRBV30,AWSGGGNQPQH
TRBJ2-5,TRBD1,TRBV5-5,ASRRIGTAGEETQY
TRBJ2-2,TRBD1,TRBV5-1,ASSLMGQGVSGELF
TRBJ1-5,NA,TRBV6-1,AISESPDSNQPQH
TRBJ1-6,NA,TRBV9,ASSAQTEGFRSPLH
TRBJ2-5,NA,TRBV29-1,SSPGETQY
TRBJ1-2,TRBD1,TRBV15,ATSGGQGNYGYT
TRBJ1-4,NA,TRBV6-5,ASSKTGYYDKLF
TRBJ2-7,NA,TRBV6-5,ASSRTGRDEQY
TRBJ2-5,TRBD2,TRBV7-2,ASSLVASGGETQY
TRBJ2-7,NA,TRBV25-1,ASSDDRITYEQY
TRBJ1-1,TRBD1,TRBV12-3/TRBV12-4,ASSSGGHTEAF
TRBJ1-5,TRBD1,TRBV2,ASSKTGGGEH
TRBJ1-1,NA,TRBV20-1,NARMNTEAF